The 28 T cell receptor beta chains given below trace back to one sample, sequenced in a study of post-analysis software for immune sequencing data. Incorporated into the TCR beta cDNA libraries were unique molecular identifiers, which served to reduce PCR and sequencing biases. TCRdb re-derived calls from the PCR reads in MiXCR, one entry per CDR3 protein. The table shows about 500,000 distinct CDR3 sequences, with roughly 46% occurring only once. These receptors' targets are unknown. Study-level results: About 5 TRBV segments occurring more often in patients than controls included TRBV5-6, TRBV5-1 and TRBV20-1.

Sequencing was performed on blood. The receptors were sampled from a girl aged 5 to 17 with multiple sclerosis.

Of note for this clonotype: The junction differs from germline at one of its ends, possibly a read error. The V gene is TRBV28, the J gene TRBJ1-2; no clear D. CDR3 length equals 14 residues. From germline, CDR1 is MDHEN and CDR2 SYDVKM. As DNA, the CDR3 is TGTCCCAGCAGTCCCCATCCCGGCCGCTATGGCTACACCTTC. The encoded protein is CPSSPHPGRYGYTF.

The V gene is TRBV5-1, the J gene TRBJ2-1; 11 positions agree with TRBD2. V was pared by 1 base and J by 2 bases, with 8 bases of the junction left unmatched. The CDR3 has 18 amino acids. CDR1 is SGHRS and CDR2 is YFSETQ in the germline V gene. For the CDR3, the DNA is TGCGCCAGCAGCTTGTCGACTAGCGGGGTGGGAACCTACAATGAGCAGTTCTTC. Translated, it gives CASSLSTSGVGTYNEQFF.

The chain employs TRBV4-1 and TRBJ2-1; D may be TRBD1 (5 bases). There are 16 residues in the CDR3. The V gene's germline CDR1 is MGHRA and CDR2 YSYEKL. The V end was cut by 0 bases, the J end by 4 bases, with 13 bases between. Written as DNA, the CDR3 is TGCGCCAGCAGCCAAGATGGGGCAGGAACGTACAATGAGCAGTTCTTC. Translation gives CASSQDGAGTYNEQFF.

This clonotype was recorded a few times. The chain couples TRBV7-3 to TRBJ2-3; either TRBD1 or TRBD2 may fit D (5 bases each). Germline-derived CDR1 and CDR2 are SGHTA and FQGTGA. The CDR3 has 18 amino acids. V was cut by 0 bases and J by 3 bases, with 19 bases left in between. The CDR3 loop is CASSLTDRSAEGTDTQYF. The CDR3, as DNA: TGTGCCAGCAGCTTAACGGATCGTAGCGCAGAGGGGACAGATACGCAGTATTTT.

V usage is TRBV20-1 and J usage is TRBJ2-3; D gene unclear. V lost 0 bases and J lost 1, with 11 bases in between. The CDR3 contains 15 residues. Germline loops: CDR1 DFQATT, CDR2 SNEGSKA (reference sequence). The CDR3 reads CSARDRLRGTDTQYF. The CDR3 bases are TGCAGTGCTAGAGATCGTTTGAGAGGCACAGATACGCAGTATTTT.

The chain couples TRBV6-4 to TRBJ2-5; D perhaps matches TRBD2 (5 bases). Germline assignment: CDR1 MRHNA and CDR2 SNTAGT. V lost 2 bases to trimming and J lost 11 bases, with 12 bases between them. The CDR3 loop spans 12 amino acids. CDR3 residues: CASSDNVREQYF. CDR3 DNA: TGTGCCAGCAGTGACAATGTGAGGGAGCAGTACTTC.

This clonotype came up a few times. The gene calls are TRBV4-2 and TRBJ2-7; possibly TRBD2 for D (6 bases). Germline CDR1 LGHNA, CDR2 YNFKEQ. Trimming removed 0 bases at V and 2 bases at J, with 17 bases between. CDR3 length equals 17 residues. CDR3 coding DNA: TGTGCCAGCAGCCAAGATGAGCAGCGGGCTACGACCTACGAGCAGTACTTC. It is translated as CASSQDEQRATTYEQYF.

This chain connects TRBV28 to TRBJ2-3; D is perhaps TRBD1 (5 bases). Looked up from germline, CDR1 is MDHEN and CDR2 is SYDVKM. CDR3 length: 14 residues. V was cut by 2 bases and J by 7 bases, with 13 bases left in between. CDR3 DNA: TGTGCCAGCAGTTTACAGGGTGCACTTTATACGCAGTATTTT. Translating it yields CASSLQGALYTQYF.

Remarks on this clonotype: This may be a read error: a much more frequent sequence differs by one nucleotide. CDR3 bases: TGCAGCGTTCAGGCAGGGGGCGGGCGTGATGGCTACACCTTC. This sequence encodes CSVQAGGGRDGYTF. The genes are TRBV29-1 and TRBJ1-2, with TRBD1 identical over 8 bases. Losses at the gene ends were 5 bases for V and 6 bases for J; bases not matched to a gene: 11. The CDR3 has 14 amino acids. Germline V CDR1 and CDR2: SQVTM, ANQGSEA.

This clonotype was detected only a few times. The chain's CDR3 is CASTWGGNSNQPQHF. DNA of the CDR3: TGTGCCAGCACCTGGGGGGGGAACAGCAATCAGCCCCAGCATTTT. V and J are TRBV12-3 or TRBV12-4 and TRBJ1-5; D perhaps matches TRBD1 (5 bases). The ends were cut back, 7 bases at V and 1 base at J, with 14 bases in the middle. This CDR3 contains 15 residues.

The chain employs TRBV29-1 and TRBJ2-5, with TRBD1 matching over 11 bases. Germline lookup yields CDR1 SQVTM and CDR2 ANQGSEA. Trimming removed 7 bases from V and 5 bases from J; junction bases left unmatched: 15. There are 16 residues in the CDR3. The CDR3 DNA is TGCAGCGCCGATGGATCGGCCGGGACAGGGGGGGAGACCCAGTACTTC. Its protein is CSADGSAGTGGETQYF.

The V call is TRBV4-3, the J call TRBJ2-7, with D perhaps matching TRBD2 (7 bases). The CDR3 sequence is 16 residues long. The V gene's germline CDR1 is LGHNA and CDR2 YSLEER. V lost 0 bases, J lost 6 bases, and 18 bases lay in between. CDR3 nucleotides: TGCGCCAGCAGCCAAGATATTGCGGGGGCCCTCTTCGAGCAGTACTTC. This gives the protein CASSQDIAGALFEQYF.

V gene TRBV7-2 combines with J gene TRBJ1-2; D unresolved. The length of the CDR3 is 14 residues. Germline V lookup: CDR1 SGHTA, CDR2 FQGNSA. The V end was cut by 6 bases, the J end by 8 bases, with 19 bases between. The CDR3 DNA sequence: TGTGCCAGCAGTCCAACCATTGAGTTCATCGGCTACACCTTC. It encodes CASSPTIEFIGYTF.

The chain joins TRBV29-1 to TRBJ2-2; TRBD1 aligns across 8 bases. V lost 4 bases, J lost 0 bases, and 1 base stayed unmatched. The CDR3 spans 14 residues. Germline values: CDR1 SQVTM, CDR2 ANQGSEA. This CDR3 reads CSVVGQANTGELFF. The CDR3 DNA reads as TGCAGCGTTGTGGGACAGGCGAACACCGGGGAGCTGTTTTTT.

V is TRBV27 and J is TRBJ2-1; no definite D call. V dropped 5 bases and J dropped 9 bases, with 14 bases sitting between them. Germline V lookup: CDR1 MNHEY, CDR2 SMNVEV (reference sequence). This CDR3 spans 13 amino acids. Here the CDR3 DNA reads TGTGCCAGCAGTGTGGACCGGATTGGTGAGCAGTTCTTC. This translates into CASSVDRIGEQFF.

The sample holds a few counts of this clonotype. The gene calls are TRBV7-3 and TRBJ2-3; D is ambiguous. V was shortened by 5 bases and J by 0 bases, with 6 bases between the two germline ends. The CDR3 has 13 residues. Germline V gene lookup returns CDR1 SGHTA and CDR2 FQGTGA. The CDR3 region is CASSDPSTDTQYF. The CDR3 region has the DNA TGTGCCAGCAGCGACCCTAGCACAGATACGCAGTATTTT.

This clonotype was found a few times. CDR3 coding DNA: TGCAGCGTTGAAGACAGTCGAGGCGGGGGCTACACCTTC. The encoded protein is CSVEDSRGGGYTF. V gene TRBV29-1 combines with J gene TRBJ1-2; D gene unclear. The CDR3 runs to 13 residues. V dropped 0 bases and J dropped 8 bases, with 13 bases sitting between them. Looked up from germline, CDR1 is SQVTM and CDR2 is ANQGSEA.

The rearrangement joins TRBV11-1 to TRBJ1-1; weak D call: TRBD1 (6 bases). Germline V gene sequence: CDR1 SGHAT, CDR2 FQDESV (reference sequence). The CDR3 extends over 14 amino acids. V was shortened by 8 bases and J by 1 base, with 14 bases between the two germline ends. CDR3 residues: CASGGAVSNTEAFF. CDR3 nucleotide sequence: TGTGCCAGCGGGGGGGCCGTTTCGAACACTGAAGCTTTCTTT.

The J gene is TRBJ2-1, the V gene TRBV7-3; D might be TRBD1 (8 bases). Trimming removed 4 bases from V and 0 bases from J, with 16 bases in between. The germline V gene encodes CDR1 SGHTA and CDR2 FQGTGA. The length of the CDR3 is 17 residues. The CDR3 sequence is CASSSRGRGSSYNEQFF. In DNA, the CDR3 is TGTGCCAGCAGCTCCAGGGGGCGCGGGAGCTCCTACAATGAGCAGTTCTTC.

The chain is built from TRBV7-9 and TRBJ1-5, with 7 bases lining up with TRBD1. The trim removed 0 bases at V and 1 base at J, leaving 6 bases unmatched. Germline lookup yields CDR1 SEHNR and CDR2 FQNEAQ (reference sequence). This CDR3 has 17 amino acids. Written as DNA, the CDR3 is TGTGCCAGCAGCTTAGCTTCTGGGACAGTCAGCAATCAGCCCCAGCATTTT. This codes for CASSLASGTVSNQPQHF.

This clonotype was seen only a few times. J is TRBJ1-2 and V is TRBV28, with D hard to call. The CDR3 is made up of 12 amino acids. Germline lookup yields CDR1 MDHEN and CDR2 SYDVKM. Trimming left V 6 bases short and J 3 bases short, with 8 bases between. The chain's CDR3 is CASRRPDYGYTF. The CDR3 nucleotides read TGTGCCAGCAGACGACCTGACTATGGCTACACCTTC.

The V gene is TRBV4-2, the J gene TRBJ1-1; D not certain. This CDR3 has 12 amino acids. Germline CDR1 is LGHNA and CDR2 is YNFKEQ. V was pared by 0 bases and J by 9 bases, with 8 bases between. CDR3 DNA sequence: TGTGCCAGCAGCCAAGACGAGGGCAAAGCTTTCTTT. It translates to CASSQDEGKAFF.

The rearrangement uses TRBV6-2 or TRBV6-3 and TRBJ2-1; D is undetermined. In germline, CDR1 is MNHEY, CDR2 SVGEGT. This CDR3 comprises 18 residues. V lost 0 bases to trimming and J lost 4 bases, with 19 bases between them. CDR3 bases: TGTGCCAGCAGTTACTCTGTTTCGACGGCAGCCGGATACAATGAGCAGTTCTTC. Encoded protein: CASSYSVSTAAGYNEQFF.

The CDR3 coding sequence is TGCGCCAGCAGCCAGGGACCCGCGGGGTACGAGCAGTACTTC. Its translation: CASSQGPAGYEQYF. The chain carries TRBV4-1 and TRBJ2-7, with D maybe TRBD2 (6 bases). The CDR3 length is 14 residues. V was pared by 3 bases and J by 4 bases, with 13 bases between. In germline, CDR1 is MGHRA, CDR2 YSYEKL.

The chain uses TRBV7-3 and TRBJ2-1; 12 nucleotides agree with TRBD2. Per germline, CDR1 SGHTA and CDR2 FQGTGA. Trimming cost V 5 bases and J 8 bases; bases outside gene matches: 7. The CDR3 is 15 amino acids. The CDR3 sequence: CASSQTSGRIDEQFF. The CDR3 nucleotides are TGTGCCAGCAGCCAGACTAGCGGGAGAATTGATGAGCAGTTCTTC.

This clonotype was found a few times. The rearrangement joins TRBV20-1 to TRBJ1-2; no clear D. CDR1 and CDR2 from the germline V gene are DFQATT and SNEGSKA (reference sequence). CDR3 length: 13 residues. V was cut by 5 bases and J by 5 bases, with 15 bases left in between. For the CDR3, the DNA is TGCAGTGCTCTTCATGGGGTATCATATGGCTACACCTTC. Its protein is CSALHGVSYGYTF.

This chain uses TRBV12-5 with TRBJ2-1; D may be TRBD2 (5 bases). The J call could be wrong; TRBJ2-7 is a better fit for the DNA end. Germline V lookup: CDR1 LGHNT, CDR2 FRNRAP. The CDR3 has 16 amino acids. CDR3 nucleotide sequence: TGTGCTAGTGGTTTGGTTAGGACTCAACCTCCCTACGAGCAGTACTTC. Translation gives CASGLVRTQPPYEQYF.

This chain's CDR3 is CASSVAYTSYEQYF. As DNA, the CDR3 is TGTGCCAGCAGCGTAGCGTATACCTCCTACGAGCAGTACTTC. The J gene is TRBJ2-7, the V gene TRBV9; D is ambiguous. The germline CDR1 and CDR2 sequences are SGDLS and YYNGEE. CDR3 length equals 14 residues. Trimming removed 0 bases at V and 0 bases at J, with 7 bases between.